This T cell receptor beta chain originates from a study of cytotoxic CD8 clonotypes in ibrutinib-treated CLL. Sequencing was performed with immunoSEQ multiplex PCR; in TCRdb, only in-frame clones are kept and a portion is missing. This sample carries roughly 100,000 clones, around 73% of them seen once, and the ten largest clones take about 29%. Trimming left V 2 bases short and J 0 bases short, with 10 bases between. Germline V gene data show CDR1 as MNHGY and CDR2 as SVAAGI. This CDR3 is 15 amino acids long. This clone was recorded a few times. The chain links TRBV6-9 to TRBJ1-1; D is uncertain. The clonotype comes from a human donor with chronic lymphocytic leukemia. This specimen was PBMCs, taken after 12 months of ibrutinib treatment. CDR3 amino acids: CASSYKPNLNTEAFF. Here the CDR3 DNA reads TGTGCCAGCAGTTATAAACCGAACCTGAACACTGAAGCTTTCTTT.